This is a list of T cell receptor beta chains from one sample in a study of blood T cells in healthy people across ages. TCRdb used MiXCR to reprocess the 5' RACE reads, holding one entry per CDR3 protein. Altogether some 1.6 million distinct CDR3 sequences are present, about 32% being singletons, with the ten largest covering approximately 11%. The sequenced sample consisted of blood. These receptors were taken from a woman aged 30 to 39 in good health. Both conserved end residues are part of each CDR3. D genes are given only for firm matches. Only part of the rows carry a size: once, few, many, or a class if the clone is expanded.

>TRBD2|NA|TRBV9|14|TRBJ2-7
CASTEEGGSYEQYF
TGTGCCAGCACCGAAGAGGGAGGGTCCTACGAGCAGTACTTC
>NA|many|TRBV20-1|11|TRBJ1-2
CSPPPVYGYTF
TGCAGCCCTCCCCCAGTCTATGGCTACACCTTC
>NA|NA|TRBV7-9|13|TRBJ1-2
CASSLVSPGPYTF
TGTGCCAGCAGCTTAGTCTCTCCAGGTCCCTACACCTTC
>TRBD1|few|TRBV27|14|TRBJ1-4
CASRPGQVNEKLFF
TGTGCCAGCCGACCGGGACAGGTTAATGAAAAACTGTTTTTT
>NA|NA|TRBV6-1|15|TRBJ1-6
CASSDPAQGSSPLHF
TGTGCCAGCAGTGATCCGGCTCAGGGATCTTCACCCCTCCACTTT
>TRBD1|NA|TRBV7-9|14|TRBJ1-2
CASPQGGSPYGYTF
TGTGCCAGCCCACAGGGGGGATCCCCCTATGGCTACACCTTC
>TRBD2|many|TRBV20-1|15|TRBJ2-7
CSARDPASGPYEQYF
TGCAGTGCTAGAGATCCGGCTAGCGGACCCTACGAGCAGTACTTC
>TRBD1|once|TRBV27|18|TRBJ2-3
CASSQWEQGASSTDTQYF
TGTGCCAGCAGTCAGTGGGAACAGGGGGCCTCTAGCACAGATACGCAGTATTTT
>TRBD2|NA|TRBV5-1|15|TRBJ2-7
CASSLLAQASYEQYF
TGCGCCAGCAGCTTACTAGCGCAAGCTTCCTACGAGCAGTACTTC
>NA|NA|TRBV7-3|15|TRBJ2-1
CASSPKGGAYNEQFF
TGTGCCAGCAGCCCCAAGGGAGGCGCCTACAATGAGCAGTTCTTC
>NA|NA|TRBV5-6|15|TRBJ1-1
CASSLFWAANTEAFF
TGTGCCAGCAGCTTGTTTTGGGCGGCAAACACTGAAGCTTTCTTT
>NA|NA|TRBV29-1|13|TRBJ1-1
CSVDAPGRAEAFF
TGCAGCGTTGATGCGCCGGGGCGAGCTGAAGCTTTCTTT
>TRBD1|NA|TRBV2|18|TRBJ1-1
CASSEPGTGGLLNTEAFF
TGTGCCAGCAGTGAACCCGGGACAGGGGGCCTCTTGAACACTGAAGCTTTCTTT
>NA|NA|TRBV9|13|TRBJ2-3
CASSEDVSDTQYF
TGTGCCAGCAGCGAAGACGTTTCAGATACGCAGTATTTT
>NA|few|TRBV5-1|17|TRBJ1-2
CASSPAGQTLANYGYTF
TGCGCCAGCAGCCCGGCTGGGCAGACGTTAGCTAACTATGGCTACACCTTC
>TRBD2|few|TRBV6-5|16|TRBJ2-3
CASSYSRQREINTQYF
TGTGCCAGCAGTTACTCGAGACAGCGGGAGATTAATACGCAGTATTTT
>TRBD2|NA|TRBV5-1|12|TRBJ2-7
CASSFERGEQYF
TGCGCCAGCAGCTTTGAGCGGGGGGAGCAGTACTTC